The 20 T cell receptor beta chains below come from one sample, sequenced in a study of cytomegalovirus exposure and HLA in healthy donors. It was with 60 Vbeta and 13 Jbeta primers that the PCR ran. Assay: immunoSEQ multiplex PCR; the TCRdb copy retains only in-frame clones and omits some. The table counts about 49,000 clones; 9.5% to 15% lies in the top ten. Sequences were obtained from PBMCs. The receptor set was obtained from a man aged 18 to 29 in good health and CMV-seropositive.

The J gene is TRBJ1-5, the V gene TRBV5-6; 8 bases map to TRBD1. Germline V gene lookup returns CDR1 SGHDT and CDR2 YYEEEE. This CDR3 comprises 15 residues. Trimming at V came to 0 bases and at J to 7 bases, leaving 6 bases not matched to a gene. The chain's CDR3 is CASSLGDRSWQPQHF. The CDR3 DNA follows: TGTGCCAGCAGCTTGGGGGACAGGTCATGGCAGCCCCAGCATTTT. Full variable domain (outside the CDR3, taken from reference TRBV5-6 and TRBJ1-5): DAGVTQSPTHLIKTRGQQVTLRCSPKSGHDTVSWYQQALGQGPQFIFQYYEEEERQRGNFPDRFSGHQFPNYSSELNVNALLLGDSALYLCASSLGDRSWQPQHFGDGTRLSIL.

The chain combines TRBV5-1 with TRBJ2-3; TRBD1 matches 7 bases. V shed 2 bases and J 4 bases; nucleotides not matched to a gene: 7. Germline-derived CDR1 and CDR2 are SGHRS and YFSETQ. The CDR3 totals 15 residues. The CDR3 nucleotides read TGCGCCAGCAGCTTACAGGGGCATGACGCAGATACGCAGTATTTT. This sequence encodes CASSLQGHDADTQYF.

This chain links TRBV5-8 with TRBJ2-5; 8 positions match TRBD1. The end of the DNA is better explained by TRBJ2-7, so the J call may be wrong. The CDR3 covers 13 residues. CDR1 SGHTS and CDR2 YDEGEE come from the germline V gene. The CDR3 DNA follows: TGTGCCAGCAAAGGACAGGGTCGCTACGAGCAGTACTTC. It yields the protein CASKGQGRYEQYF.

The V and J genes are TRBV9 and TRBJ1-3; 8 bases map to TRBD1. The CDR3 has 17 residues. Per germline, CDR1 SGDLS and CDR2 YYNGEE. The V gene end was trimmed by 2 bases and the J gene end by 0 bases; junction bases not matched to a gene: 7. In DNA, the CDR3 is TGTGCCAGCAGCGTCGCCGGGACAGGCCGCTCTGGAAACACCATATATTTT. Amino acid sequence: CASSVAGTGRSGNTIYF.

The chain uses TRBV7-2 and TRBJ2-1; 13 positions match TRBD2. Unmatched junction bases numbered 10, after V lost 5 bases and J lost 6 bases. The length of the CDR3 is 17 residues. The germline gives CDR1 SGHTA, CDR2 FQGNSA. The CDR3 coding sequence is TGTGCCAGCAGCCAACGGACTAGCGGGAGTCGTCTCAATGAGCAGTTCTTC. Translation gives CASSQRTSGSRLNEQFF.

The gene calls are TRBV6-1 and TRBJ2-7; 9 bases map to TRBD1. Germline CDR1 reads MNHNS; CDR2 reads SASEGT. This CDR3 has 15 residues. Trimming took 10 bases from V and 3 from J; bases not matched to a gene: 13. The CDR3 bases are TGTGCCATCATATCCGGGACAGGGACCTTCTACGAGCAGTACTTC. This gives the protein CAIISGTGTFYEQYF.

The chain is built from TRBV14 and TRBJ2-7; 11 bases align to TRBD2. CDR3 size: 14 residues. Losses at the gene ends were 4 bases for V and 4 bases for J; bases not matched to a gene: 3. Germline CDR1 is SGHDN and CDR2 is FVKESK. Written as DNA, the CDR3 is TGTGCCAGCAGCCGATGGACTAGCGGGTACGAGCAGTACTTC. Translation: CASSRWTSGYEQYF.

CDR3 sequence: CASSVDDRTTYEQYF. Written as DNA, the CDR3 is TGTGCCAGCAGCGTAGATGACAGGACCACCTACGAGCAGTACTTC. This chain uses TRBV9 with TRBJ2-7, with D possibly TRBD1 on 6 matching bases. The germline gives CDR1 SGDLS, CDR2 YYNGEE. The V and J ends lost 0 bases and 2 bases respectively, with 12 bases between them. The CDR3 has 15 residues.

V and J are TRBV6-5 and TRBJ2-3, with D perhaps matching TRBD1 (7 bases). The V end lost 7 bases, the J end lost 7 bases, and 21 bases lay between the germline ends. Germline V gene lookup returns CDR1 MNHEY and CDR2 SVGAGI. The CDR3 has 15 amino acids. CDR3 protein: CASTPQGVAGNTQYF. In DNA form, the CDR3 reads TGTGCCAGCACCCCCCAGGGGGTGGCGGGAAATACGCAGTATTTT.

The genes are TRBV6-4 and TRBJ2-7, with TRBD2 identical over 9 bases. Trimming at V came to 4 bases and at J to 3 bases, leaving 7 bases not matched to a gene. There are 15 residues in the CDR3. Germline CDR1 is MRHNA and CDR2 is SNTAGT. CDR3 amino acids: CASSASGGSYYEQYF. CDR3 coding DNA: TGTGCCAGCAGTGCCAGCGGGGGGTCCTACTACGAGCAGTACTTC.

This rearrangement joins TRBV12-5 to TRBJ1-5; D may be TRBD1 (6 bases). Germline V gene data show CDR1 as LGHNT and CDR2 as FRNRAP. This CDR3 is 15 amino acids long. The V end lost 0 bases, the J end lost 3 bases, and 9 bases lay between the germline ends. The CDR3 here is CASGLVRGNNQPQHF. CDR3 nucleotide sequence: TGTGCTAGTGGTTTGGTAAGGGGGAACAATCAGCCCCAGCATTTT.

The chain employs TRBV6-5 and TRBJ2-7, with 10 bases matching TRBD1. Per the germline V gene, CDR1 is MNHEY and CDR2 is SVGAGI. V lost 6 bases to trimming and J lost 9 bases; unmatched junction nucleotides: 8. The CDR3 runs 13 residues. DNA for the CDR3: TGTGCCAGCAGAGACAGGGGGCCCCTGCGGCAGTACTTC. The encoded protein is CASRDRGPLRQYF.

The CDR3 spells CASSREGQGPDTQYF. CDR3 bases: TGTGCCAGCAGCAGAGAGGGACAGGGACCGGATACGCAGTATTTT. This rearrangement joins TRBV2 to TRBJ2-3; TRBD1 matches at 9 bases. V dropped 6 bases and J dropped 6; count of bases not matched to a gene: 10. CDR3 size: 15 residues. Looked up from germline, CDR1 is SNHLY and CDR2 is FYNNEI. The whole variable domain, filled in from reference TRBV2 and TRBJ2-3, reads EPEVTQTPSHQVTQMGQEVILRCVPISNHLYFYWYRQILGQKVEFLVSFYNNEISEKSEIFDDQFSVERPDGSNFTLKIRSTKLEDSAMYFCASSREGQGPDTQYFGPGTRLTVL.

The chain has TRBV18 and TRBJ1-2; D is possibly TRBD1 (5 bases). This CDR3 has 14 residues. V lost 1 base and J lost 4, with 10 bases in between. Germline V CDR1 and CDR2: KGHSH, LQKENI. The CDR3 coding sequence is TGTGCCAGCTCACCACGCCAGGGAACCTATGGCTACACCTTC. It translates to CASSPRQGTYGYTF.

The chain employs TRBV7-3 and TRBJ2-6; D possibly corresponds to TRBD1 (5 bases). Germline V CDR1 and CDR2: SGHTA, FQGTGA. This CDR3 comprises 13 residues. Between the trimmed V and J ends, which lost 1 base and 13 bases, there was a span of 11 bases. The CDR3 spells CASSLSSREVLTF. CDR3 DNA: TGTGCCAGCAGCTTAAGTTCCAGGGAAGTCCTGACTTTC.

As regards this clone: Relative to the germline gene, one junction end is altered; a read error may explain this. CDR3 bases: TGCGCCAACAGCTTGGGGAGGCTGGGCTACGAGCAGTACTTC. It specifies CANSLGRLGYEQYF. The chain recombines TRBV5-1 with TRBJ2-7, with a possible D match to TRBD2 (6 bases). CDR1 and CDR2 from the germline V gene are SGHRS and YFSETQ. The CDR3 spans 14 residues.

The rearrangement uses TRBV4-2 and TRBJ2-1; 7 bases map to TRBD2. The CDR3 has 14 residues. Germline V CDR1 and CDR2: LGHNA, YNFKEQ. V trimming: 1 base; J trimming: 4 bases; junction bases outside the gene matches: 1. For the CDR3, the DNA is TGTGCCAGCAGCCAAGGGACTAGTTACAATGAGCAGTTCTTC. Protein sequence: CASSQGTSYNEQFF.

This clone is identified as large from frequency. This chain connects TRBV27 to TRBJ1-4; D perhaps matches TRBD1 (5 bases). This CDR3 has 12 amino acids. V gave up 4 bases and J gave up 11 bases, with 11 bases separating them. CDR1 MNHEY and CDR2 SMNVEV come from the germline V gene (reference sequence). This chain's CDR3 is CASSSPQGKLFF. CDR3 DNA: TGTGCCAGCAGTTCCCCTCAGGGTAAACTGTTTTTT. Variable domain in full (rest from reference TRBV27 and TRBJ1-4): EAQVTQNPRYLITVTGKKLTVTCSQNMNHEYMSWYRQDPGLGLRQIYYSMNVEVTDKGDVPEGYKVSRKEKRNFPLILESPSPNQTSLYFCASSSPQGKLFFGSGTQLSVL.

The V call is TRBV5-6, the J call TRBJ2-3; D remains unclear. This CDR3 contains 11 residues. CDR1 is SGHDT and CDR2 is YYEEEE in the germline V gene. Trimming took off 5 bases at V and 2 bases at J, with 3 bases between the two ends. CDR3 region: CASSNTDTQYF. CDR3 coding DNA: TGTGCCAGCAGTAACACAGATACGCAGTATTTT.

The chain joins TRBV5-1 to TRBJ1-5; 7 bases line up with TRBD1. The CDR3 has 15 amino acids. Per germline, CDR1 SGHRS and CDR2 YFSETQ. Trimming at V came to 4 bases and at J to 7 bases, leaving 11 bases not matched to a gene. CDR3 protein: CASSAGTGALQPQHF. DNA for the CDR3: TGCGCCAGCAGCGCGGGAACAGGGGCCCTACAGCCCCAGCATTTT.